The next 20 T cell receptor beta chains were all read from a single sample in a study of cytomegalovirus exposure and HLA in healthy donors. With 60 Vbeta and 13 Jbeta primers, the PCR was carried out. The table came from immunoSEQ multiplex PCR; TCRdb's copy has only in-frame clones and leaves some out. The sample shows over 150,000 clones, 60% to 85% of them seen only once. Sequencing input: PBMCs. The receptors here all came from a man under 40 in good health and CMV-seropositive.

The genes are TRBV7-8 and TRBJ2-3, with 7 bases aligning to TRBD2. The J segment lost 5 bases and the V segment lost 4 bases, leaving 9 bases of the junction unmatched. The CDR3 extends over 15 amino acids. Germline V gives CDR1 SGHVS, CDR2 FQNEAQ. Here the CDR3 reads CASSSSSGLGDTQYF. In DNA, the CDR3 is TGTGCCAGCAGCTCCTCTTCAGGACTAGGAGATACGCAGTATTTT.

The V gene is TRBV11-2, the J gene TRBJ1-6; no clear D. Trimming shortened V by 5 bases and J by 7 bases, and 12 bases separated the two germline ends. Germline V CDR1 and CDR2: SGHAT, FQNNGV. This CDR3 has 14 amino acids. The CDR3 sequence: CASSINQANSPLHF. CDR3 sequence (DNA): TGTGCCAGCAGCATCAACCAGGCGAATTCACCCCTCCACTTT.

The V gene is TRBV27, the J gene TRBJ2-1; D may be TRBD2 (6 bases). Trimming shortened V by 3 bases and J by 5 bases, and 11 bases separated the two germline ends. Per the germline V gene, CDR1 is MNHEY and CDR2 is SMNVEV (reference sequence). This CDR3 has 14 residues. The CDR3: CASSFGLSHNEQFF. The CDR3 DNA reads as TGTGCCAGCAGTTTCGGACTATCTCACAATGAGCAGTTCTTC.

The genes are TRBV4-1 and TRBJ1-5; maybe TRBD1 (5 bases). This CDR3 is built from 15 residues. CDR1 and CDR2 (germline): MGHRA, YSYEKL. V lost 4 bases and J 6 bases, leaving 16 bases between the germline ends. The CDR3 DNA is TGCGCCAGCAGCCTCTCGCGGGGGGGGACTCAGCCCCAGCATTTT. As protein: CASSLSRGGTQPQHF.

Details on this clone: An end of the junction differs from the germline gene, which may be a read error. The CDR3 region is CASGLTGAYNEQFF. The CDR3 DNA follows: TGTGCCAGCGGCTTGACAGGGGCCTACAATGAGCAGTTCTTC. V and J are TRBV7-9 and TRBJ2-1, with TRBD1 matching 8 bases. There are 14 residues in the CDR3. From germline, CDR1 is SEHNR and CDR2 FQNEAQ (reference sequence).

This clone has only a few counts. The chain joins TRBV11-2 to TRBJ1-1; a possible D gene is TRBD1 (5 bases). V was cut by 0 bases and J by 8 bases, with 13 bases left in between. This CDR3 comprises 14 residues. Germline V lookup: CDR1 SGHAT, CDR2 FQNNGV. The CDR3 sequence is CASSLDAFRGEAFF. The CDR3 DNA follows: TGTGCCAGCAGCTTAGATGCGTTTCGGGGGGAAGCTTTCTTT.

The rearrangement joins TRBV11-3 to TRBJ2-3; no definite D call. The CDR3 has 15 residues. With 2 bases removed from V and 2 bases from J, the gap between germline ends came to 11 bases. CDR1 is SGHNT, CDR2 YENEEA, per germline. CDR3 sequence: CASSLTDGPTDTQYF. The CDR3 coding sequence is TGTGCCAGCAGCTTAACTGATGGTCCCACAGATACGCAGTATTTT. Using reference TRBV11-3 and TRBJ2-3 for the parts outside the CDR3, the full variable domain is EAGVVQSPRYKIIEKKQPVAFWCNPISGHNTLYWYLQNLGQGPELLIRYENEEAVDDSQLPKDRFSAERLKGVDSTLKIQPAELGDSAVYLCASSLTDGPTDTQYFGPGTRLTVL.

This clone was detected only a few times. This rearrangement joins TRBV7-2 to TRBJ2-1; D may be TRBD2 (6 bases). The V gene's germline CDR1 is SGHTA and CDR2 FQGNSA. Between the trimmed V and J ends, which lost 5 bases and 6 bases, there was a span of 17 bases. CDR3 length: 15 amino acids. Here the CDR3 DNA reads TGTGCCAGCAGCCCAGTCCCGGGGGTTCTCAATGAGCAGTTCTTC. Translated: CASSPVPGVLNEQFF.

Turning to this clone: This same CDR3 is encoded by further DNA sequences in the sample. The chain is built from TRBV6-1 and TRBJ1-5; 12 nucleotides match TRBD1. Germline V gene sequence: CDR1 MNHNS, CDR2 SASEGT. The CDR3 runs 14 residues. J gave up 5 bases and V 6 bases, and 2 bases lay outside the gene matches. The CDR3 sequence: CASRGTGGHQPQHF. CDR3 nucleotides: TGTGCCAGCAGGGGGACAGGGGGCCATCAGCCCCAGCATTTT.

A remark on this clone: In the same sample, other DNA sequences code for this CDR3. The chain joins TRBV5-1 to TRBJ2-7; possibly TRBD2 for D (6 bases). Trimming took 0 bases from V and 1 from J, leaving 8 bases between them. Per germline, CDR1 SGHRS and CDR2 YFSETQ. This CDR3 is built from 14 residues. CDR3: CASSLAGGSYEQYF. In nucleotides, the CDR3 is TGCGCCAGCAGCTTGGCCGGGGGTTCCTACGAGCAGTACTTC.

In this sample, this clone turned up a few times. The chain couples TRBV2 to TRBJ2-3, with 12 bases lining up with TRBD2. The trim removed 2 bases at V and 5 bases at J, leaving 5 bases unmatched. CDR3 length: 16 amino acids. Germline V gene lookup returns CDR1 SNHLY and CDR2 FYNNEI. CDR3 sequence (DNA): TGTGCCAGCAGTGAACCGGGACTAGCGGGTTTAGATACGCAGTATTTT. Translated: CASSEPGLAGLDTQYF.

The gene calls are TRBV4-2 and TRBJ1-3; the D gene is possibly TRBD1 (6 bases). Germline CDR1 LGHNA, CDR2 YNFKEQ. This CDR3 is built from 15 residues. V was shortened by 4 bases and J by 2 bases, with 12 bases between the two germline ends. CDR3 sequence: CASSPDSGPGNTIYF. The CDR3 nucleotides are TGTGCCAGCAGCCCGGACAGTGGGCCTGGAAACACCATATATTTT.

In DNA, the CDR3 is TGTGCCTGGGGACAGGCGGTCTATGGCTACACCTTC. Translating it yields CAWGQAVYGYTF. J is TRBJ1-2 and V is TRBV30; TRBD1 matches at 7 bases. V was pared by 5 bases and J by 4 bases, with 4 bases of the junction left unmatched. CDR1 and CDR2 (germline): GTSNPN, SVGIG (reference sequence). The CDR3 covers 12 residues.

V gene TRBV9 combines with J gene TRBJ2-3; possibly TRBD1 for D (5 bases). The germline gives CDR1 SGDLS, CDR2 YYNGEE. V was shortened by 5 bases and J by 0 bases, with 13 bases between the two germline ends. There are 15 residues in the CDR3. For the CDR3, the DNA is TGTGCCAGCAGTAAAAGGCAGGGTAGCACAGATACGCAGTATTTT. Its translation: CASSKRQGSTDTQYF.

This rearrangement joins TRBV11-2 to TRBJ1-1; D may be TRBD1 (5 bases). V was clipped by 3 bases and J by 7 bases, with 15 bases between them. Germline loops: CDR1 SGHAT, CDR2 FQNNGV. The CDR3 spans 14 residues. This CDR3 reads CASSLDQRRGEAFF. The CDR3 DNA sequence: TGTGCCAGCAGCTTGGATCAGAGGAGGGGTGAAGCTTTCTTT.

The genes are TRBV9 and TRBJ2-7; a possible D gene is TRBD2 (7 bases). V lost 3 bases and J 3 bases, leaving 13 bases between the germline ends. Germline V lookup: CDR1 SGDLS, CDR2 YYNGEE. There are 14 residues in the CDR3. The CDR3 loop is CASSEGGAVYEQYF. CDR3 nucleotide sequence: TGTGCCAGCAGCGAGGGGGGGGCGGTCTACGAGCAGTACTTC.

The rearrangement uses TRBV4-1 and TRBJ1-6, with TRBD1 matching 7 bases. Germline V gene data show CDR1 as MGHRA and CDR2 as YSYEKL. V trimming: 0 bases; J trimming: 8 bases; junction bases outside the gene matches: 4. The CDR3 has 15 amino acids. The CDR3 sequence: CASSQEDRDHSPLHF. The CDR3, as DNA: TGCGCCAGCAGCCAAGAAGACAGGGATCATTCACCCCTCCACTTT.

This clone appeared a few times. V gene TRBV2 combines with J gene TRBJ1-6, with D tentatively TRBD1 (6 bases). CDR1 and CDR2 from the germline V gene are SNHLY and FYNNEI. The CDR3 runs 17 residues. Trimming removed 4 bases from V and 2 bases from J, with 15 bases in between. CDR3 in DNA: TGTGCCAGCAGTGGTGGGGAGGGGGGGGCCTATAATTCACCCCTCCACTTT. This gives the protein CASSGGEGGAYNSPLHF.

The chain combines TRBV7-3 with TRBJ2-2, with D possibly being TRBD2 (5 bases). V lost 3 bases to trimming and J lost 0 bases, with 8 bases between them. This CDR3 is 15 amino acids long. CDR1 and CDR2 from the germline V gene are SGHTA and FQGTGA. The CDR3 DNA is TGTGCCAGCAGCTTCCTCGGGACGAACACCGGGGAGCTGTTTTTT. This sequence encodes CASSFLGTNTGELFF.

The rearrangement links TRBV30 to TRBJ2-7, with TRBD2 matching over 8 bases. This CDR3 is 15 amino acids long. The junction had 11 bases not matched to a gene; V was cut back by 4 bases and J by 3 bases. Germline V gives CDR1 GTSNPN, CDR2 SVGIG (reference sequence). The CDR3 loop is CAWKGRGVSFYEQYF. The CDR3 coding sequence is TGTGCCTGGAAAGGGCGGGGGGTCTCCTTCTACGAGCAGTACTTC.